The TCR beta chain under discussion was sequenced for a study of regulatory T cells in long-lasting Graves disease (dated by TCRdb to the early 2020s). For context, the study as a whole: Persistent Graves' disease meant more than 5 years of antithyroid drug treatment with TSH receptor autoantibodies that stayed positive. On average, persistent Graves' disease patients in the clinical cohort had been on antithyroid drugs for approximately ten years. A total of roughly 35 samples underwent TCR sequencing: about 13 from persistent and 20 from newly diagnosed Graves' disease patients. Peripheral blood TCR sequencing and RNA sequencing compared persistent Graves' disease patients with newly diagnosed Graves' disease patients. The study was conducted in China and was registered as a clinical trial. What the study reported, not specific to this receptor: Persistent disease showed preferential use of TRBV28, TRBJ1-2 and TRBJ2-5, whereas newly diagnosed disease favored TRBV20-1 and TRBJ2-1. More public clonotypes were shared among persistent patients (around 2,600) than among newly diagnosed patients (roughly 1,000). Only peripheral blood was studied, because thyroid tissue, the primary lesion, was inaccessible. Lower TCR Shannon entropy and fewer highly expanded clones were observed in persistent Graves' disease patients than in newly diagnosed patients, which suggested clonal expansion. Sequencing and analysis were limited to the TCR beta chain. The authors noted that the small sample size was a limitation that may lower accuracy.

The time point tag for this specimen amounts to: persistent/refractory GD, antithyroid drugs over 5 years with positive TRAb. RNA was extracted from PBMCs in TRIzol for both TCR sequencing and RNA sequencing. Graves' disease was diagnosed according to American Thyroid Association guidelines. Recruitment of patients was carried out at an endocrinology department in Xi'an, China. From each patient, roughly 9 milliliters of peripheral blood was collected into an EDTA anticoagulant tube. PBMCs were isolated by Ficoll Paque Plus density gradient separation without further T cell sorting. An Agilent 2100 Bioanalyzer and agarose gel were used to assess RNA quality, and a NanoDrop 2000 was used to measure RNA concentration. The CDR3 spans 13 residues, from the cysteine through the phenylalanine. The CDR3 DNA has 39 bases and is translated from base 1. The germline V gene specifies MNHEY as CDR1 and SVGAGI as CDR2. Trimming at the junction amounts to 2 bases on V and 2 bases on J, and the germline ends lie 6 bases apart.

The library relied on multiplex PCR. The listed sequencing device is Illumina HiSeq 4000. CDR3 regions were amplified by Arm-PCR with iRepertoire HTBI primers to construct TCR beta libraries. Gel purification was performed on PCR products prior to sequencing. Regarding the original processing steps: A total of fewer than 65 TRBV and approximately 13 TRBJ segments were identified across samples and were used for gene usage analysis of CDR3 amino acid clonotypes. COPE and FqMerger were used to merge filtered high-quality paired reads into contigs. BLAST was used to align contigs to the IMGT TRBV, TRBD and TRBJ reference genes, and CDR3 was defined following IMGT. Any clonotype with a frequency above 0.1% was counted as a highly expanded clone. Shannon entropy served as the measure of repertoire diversity, while the Gini coefficient captured V-J evenness. Clonotypes shared by more than one individual were considered public. Starting from the raw public reads, TCRdb applied fastp trimming at Q25, assembled clones with MiXCR and retained in-frame beta chains. All rows with the same CDR3 protein become a single entry with the most common DNA and genes. These V and J calls derive from TCRdb rather than the authors' analysis. This sample has about 460,000 distinct CDR3 sequences in its table, and about 20% of those were observed once. The top ten constitute roughly 13% of the sample.

This clonotype was seen at least ten times. Its binding antigen is unknown. Per-base quality was not reported, and no clone a single base away is much larger than it. This sample comprised peripheral blood mononuclear cells (PBMCs), obtained when the disease was refractory, from a patient treated with antithyroid drugs. The receptor was derived from a female donor with Graves disease. Recombination connected TRBV6-5 to TRBJ1-2, with no confident D gene call. Here is the DNA: TGTGCCAGCAGTTACAGCAGGAACTATGGCTACACCTTC. Its protein reads: CASSYSRNYGYTF.